This TCR beta chain was documented in a study of radiation and T cells in renal cell carcinoma. Study information: Nephrectomy followed 15 Gy stereotactic body radiation by 4 weeks. Overall study findings and caveats: Top tumor clonotypes rose in blood 2 weeks post-radiation, then contracted.

Sequencing used immunoSEQ multiplex PCR; TCRdb keeps in-frame clones, though not all of them. Here the sample spans 150,000 to 180,000 clones, about 91% being singletons. The CDR3 has 14 amino acids. Germline CDR1 is SGDLS and CDR2 is YYNGEE. V dropped 4 bases and J dropped 4 bases, with 14 bases sitting between them. Time point defined: blood 2 weeks post-SBRT. The treatment here: 15 Gy SBRT to primary tumor, nephrectomy 4 weeks later. Radiation-treated patients gave blood at baseline, week 2 and week 4. This renal cell carcinoma was of the clear cell type. As to this clone: Its antigen is currently unknown.

The starting material was blood, obtained from a patient whose treatment included radiotherapy and nephrectomy. V is TRBV9 and J is TRBJ2-5, with D possibly matching TRBD1 (6 bases). This TCR was sampled from a woman aged 45-60 years with renal cell carcinoma. The CDR3 region has the DNA TGTGCCAGCAGCAGAGGGGGTTGGGGAGAGACCCAGTACTTC. Encoded protein: CASSRGGWGETQYF.